A selection of T cell receptor beta chains follows, all from one sample in a study of blood T cell repertoires in COVID-19. Measured with immunoSEQ multiplex PCR; TCRdb has only the in-frame clones, and not every one. The sample gives 200,000 to 250,000 clones, approximately 83% of which show up once; about 2% is in the top ten. The sequencing input was peripheral blood. The receptors come from a man aged 25-45 years who had recovered from COVID-19. The conserved cysteine and the conserved F or W are not part of the CDR3 here. Rows give clone size only sometimes, using once, few, many, or a class for an expanded clone.

J gene: TRBJ2-3
clone size: once
V gene: TRBV29-1
CDR3 protein: SVDYSTDTQY

J gene: TRBJ1-4
clone size: NA
V gene: TRBV5-1
CDR3 protein: ASSPGDRKNEKLF

J gene: TRBJ1-2
clone size: NA
V gene: TRBV18
CDR3 protein: ASSPGQGGAVGGYT

J gene: TRBJ2-4
clone size: NA
V gene: TRBV7-9
CDR3 protein: ASSPGGNIQY

J gene: TRBJ1-6
clone size: NA
V gene: TRBV27
CDR3 protein: ASSLLEDSPLH

J gene: TRBJ2-5
clone size: once
V gene: TRBV5-4
CDR3 protein: ASSLSLAVQETQY

J gene: TRBJ1-1
clone size: NA
V gene: TRBV6-5
CDR3 protein: ASSYSRGLNTEAF

J gene: TRBJ1-5
clone size: NA
V gene: TRBV6-5
CDR3 protein: ASSYSRGQPQH

J gene: TRBJ2-4
clone size: NA
V gene: TRBV10-1
CDR3 protein: ATAGDRGDIQY

J gene: TRBJ2-1
clone size: NA
V gene: TRBV27
CDR3 protein: ASRQGAAKSSYNEQF

J gene: TRBJ2-2
clone size: NA
V gene: TRBV5-1
CDR3 protein: ASSLSLAGGPYTGELF

J gene: TRBJ2-1
clone size: once
V gene: TRBV2
CDR3 protein: ASSETRGSQNEQF

J gene: TRBJ2-3
clone size: NA
V gene: TRBV7-9
CDR3 protein: ASSLAIRLEGTDTQY

J gene: TRBJ2-1
clone size: NA
V gene: TRBV2
CDR3 protein: AGRPSGVNNEQF

J gene: TRBJ1-2
clone size: once
V gene: TRBV2
CDR3 protein: ASSRTGGEGYT

J gene: TRBJ2-1
clone size: NA
V gene: TRBV6-6
CDR3 protein: ASSYSLLSNNEQF